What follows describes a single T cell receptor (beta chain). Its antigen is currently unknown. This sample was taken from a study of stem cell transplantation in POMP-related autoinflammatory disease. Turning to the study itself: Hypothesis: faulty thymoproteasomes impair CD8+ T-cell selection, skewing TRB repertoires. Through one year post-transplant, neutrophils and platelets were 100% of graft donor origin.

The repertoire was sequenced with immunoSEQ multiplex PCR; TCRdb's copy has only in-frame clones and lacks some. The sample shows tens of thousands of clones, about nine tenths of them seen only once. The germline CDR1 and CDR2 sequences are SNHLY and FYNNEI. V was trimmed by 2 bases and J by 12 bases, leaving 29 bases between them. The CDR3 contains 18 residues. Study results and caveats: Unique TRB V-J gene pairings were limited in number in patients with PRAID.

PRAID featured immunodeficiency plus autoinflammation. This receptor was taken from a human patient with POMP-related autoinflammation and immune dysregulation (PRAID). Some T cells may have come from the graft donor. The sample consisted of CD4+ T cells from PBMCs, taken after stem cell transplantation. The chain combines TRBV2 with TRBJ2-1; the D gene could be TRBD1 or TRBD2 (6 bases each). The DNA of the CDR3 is TGTGCCAGCAGTGAAAGGGGGTTGGTAGCGGCCGGTTGGGTCGGGCAGTTCTTC. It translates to CASSERGLVAAGWVGQFF. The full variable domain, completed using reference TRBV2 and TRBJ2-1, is EPEVTQTPSHQVTQMGQEVILRCVPISNHLYFYWYRQILGQKVEFLVSFYNNEISEKSEIFDDQFSVERPDGSNFTLKIRSTKLEDSAMYFCASSERGLVAAGWVGQFFGPGTRLTVL.